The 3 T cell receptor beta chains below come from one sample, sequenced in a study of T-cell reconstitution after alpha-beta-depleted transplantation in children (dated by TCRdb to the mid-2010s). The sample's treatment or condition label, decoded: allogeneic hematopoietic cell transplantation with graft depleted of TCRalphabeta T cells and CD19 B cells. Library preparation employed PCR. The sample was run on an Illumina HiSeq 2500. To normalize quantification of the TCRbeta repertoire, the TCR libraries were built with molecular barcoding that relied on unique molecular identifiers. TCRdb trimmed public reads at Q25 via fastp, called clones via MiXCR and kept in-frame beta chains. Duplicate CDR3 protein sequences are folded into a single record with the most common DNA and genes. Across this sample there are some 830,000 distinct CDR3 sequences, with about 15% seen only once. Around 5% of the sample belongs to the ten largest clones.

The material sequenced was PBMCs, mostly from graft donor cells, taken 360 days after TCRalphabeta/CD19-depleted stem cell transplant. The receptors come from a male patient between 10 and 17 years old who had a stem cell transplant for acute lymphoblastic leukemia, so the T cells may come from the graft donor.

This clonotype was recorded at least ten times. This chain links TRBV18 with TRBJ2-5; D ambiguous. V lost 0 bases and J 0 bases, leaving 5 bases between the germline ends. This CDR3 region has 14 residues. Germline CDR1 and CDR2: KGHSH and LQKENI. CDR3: CASSPPSYQETQYF. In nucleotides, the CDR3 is TGTGCCAGCTCACCACCCAGCTACCAAGAGACCCAGTACTTC.

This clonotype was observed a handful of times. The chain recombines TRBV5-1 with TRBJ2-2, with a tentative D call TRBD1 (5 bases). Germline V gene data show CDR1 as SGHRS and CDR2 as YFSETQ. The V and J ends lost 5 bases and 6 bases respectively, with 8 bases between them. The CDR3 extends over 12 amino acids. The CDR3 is CASRGDAGELFF. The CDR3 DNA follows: TGCGCCAGCAGAGGGGATGCCGGGGAGCTGTTTTTT.

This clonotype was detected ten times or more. The CDR3 reads CASSLVPTSGKRSYNEQFF. The CDR3 bases are TGTGCCAGCAGCTTAGTTCCGACTAGCGGGAAACGCTCCTACAATGAGCAGTTCTTC. V usage is TRBV7-9 and J usage is TRBJ2-1; TRBD2 matches at 11 bases. The germline V gene has CDR1 SEHNR and CDR2 FQNEAQ (reference sequence). The length of the CDR3 is 19 residues. V was clipped by 1 base and J by 0 bases; unmatched bases: 8.